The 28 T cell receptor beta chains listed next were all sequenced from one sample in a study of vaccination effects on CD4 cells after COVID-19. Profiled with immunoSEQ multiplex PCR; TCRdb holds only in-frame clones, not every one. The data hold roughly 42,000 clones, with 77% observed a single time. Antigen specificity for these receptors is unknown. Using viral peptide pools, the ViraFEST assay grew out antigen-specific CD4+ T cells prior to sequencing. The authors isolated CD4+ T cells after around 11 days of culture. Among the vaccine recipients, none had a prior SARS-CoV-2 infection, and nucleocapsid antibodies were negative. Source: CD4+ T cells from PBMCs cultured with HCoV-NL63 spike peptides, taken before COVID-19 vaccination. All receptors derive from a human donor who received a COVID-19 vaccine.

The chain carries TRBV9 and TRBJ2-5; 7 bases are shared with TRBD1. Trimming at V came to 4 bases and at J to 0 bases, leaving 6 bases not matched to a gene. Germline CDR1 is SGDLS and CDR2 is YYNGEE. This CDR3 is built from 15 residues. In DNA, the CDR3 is TGTGCCAGCAGCCCGGGACAGTTTCACCAAGAGACCCAGTACTTC. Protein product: CASSPGQFHQETQYF. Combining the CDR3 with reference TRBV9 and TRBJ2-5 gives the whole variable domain DSGVTQTPKHLITATGQRVTLRCSPRSGDLSVYWYQQSLDQGLQFLIQYYNGEERAKGNILERFSAQQFPDLHSELNLSSLELGDSALYFCASSPGQFHQETQYFGPGTRLLVL.

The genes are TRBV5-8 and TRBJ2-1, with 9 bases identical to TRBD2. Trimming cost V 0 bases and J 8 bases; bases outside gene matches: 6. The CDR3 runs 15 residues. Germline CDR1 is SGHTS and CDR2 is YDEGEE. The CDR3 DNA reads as TGTGCCAGCAGCTTGGAGGCGGGAGGGGGCTATGAGCAGTTCTTC. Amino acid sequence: CASSLEAGGGYEQFF.

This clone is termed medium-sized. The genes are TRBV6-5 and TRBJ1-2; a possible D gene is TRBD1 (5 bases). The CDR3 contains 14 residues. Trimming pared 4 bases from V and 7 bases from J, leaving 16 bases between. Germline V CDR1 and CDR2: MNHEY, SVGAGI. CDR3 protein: CASSSWGEKVGYTF. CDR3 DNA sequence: TGTGCCAGCAGTTCCTGGGGGGAAAAGGTTGGCTACACCTTC.

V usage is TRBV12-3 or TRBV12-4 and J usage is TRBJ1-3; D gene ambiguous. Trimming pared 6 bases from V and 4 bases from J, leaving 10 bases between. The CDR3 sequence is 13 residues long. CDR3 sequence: CASSRREGNTIYF. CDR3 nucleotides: TGTGCCAGCAGCAGACGAGAAGGAAACACCATATATTTT.

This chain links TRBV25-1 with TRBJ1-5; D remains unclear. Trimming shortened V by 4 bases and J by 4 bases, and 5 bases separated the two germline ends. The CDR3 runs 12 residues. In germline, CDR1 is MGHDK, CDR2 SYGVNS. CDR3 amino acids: CASSGTNQPQHF. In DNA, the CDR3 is TGTGCCAGCAGTGGGACTAATCAGCCCCAGCATTTT.

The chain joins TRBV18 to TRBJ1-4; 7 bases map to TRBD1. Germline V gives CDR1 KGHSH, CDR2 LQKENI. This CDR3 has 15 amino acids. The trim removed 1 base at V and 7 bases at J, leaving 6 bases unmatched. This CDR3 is CASSPHKGAAEKLFF. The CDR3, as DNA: TGTGCCAGCTCACCACATAAGGGGGCGGCTGAAAAACTGTTTTTT.

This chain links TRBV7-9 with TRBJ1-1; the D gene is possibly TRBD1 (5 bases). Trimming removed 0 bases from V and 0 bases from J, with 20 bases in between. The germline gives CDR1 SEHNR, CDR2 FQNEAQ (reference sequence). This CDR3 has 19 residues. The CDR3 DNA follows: TGTGCCAGCAGCTTAGCGTGGAGCAAGTCTCGGGGGGTGAACACTGAAGCTTTCTTT. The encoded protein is CASSLAWSKSRGVNTEAFF.

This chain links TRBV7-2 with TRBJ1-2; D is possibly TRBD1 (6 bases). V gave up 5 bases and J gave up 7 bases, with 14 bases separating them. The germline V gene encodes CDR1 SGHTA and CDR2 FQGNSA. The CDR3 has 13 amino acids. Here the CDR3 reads CASSPRGLGGYTF. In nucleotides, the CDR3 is TGTGCCAGCAGCCCTAGGGGGTTAGGTGGCTACACCTTC.

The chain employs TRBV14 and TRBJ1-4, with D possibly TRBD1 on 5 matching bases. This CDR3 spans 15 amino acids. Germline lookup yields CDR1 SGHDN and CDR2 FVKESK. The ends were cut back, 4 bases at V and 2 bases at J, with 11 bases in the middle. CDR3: CASSRAGTTNEKLFF. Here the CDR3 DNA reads TGTGCCAGCAGCCGAGCAGGGACCACTAATGAAAAACTGTTTTTT.

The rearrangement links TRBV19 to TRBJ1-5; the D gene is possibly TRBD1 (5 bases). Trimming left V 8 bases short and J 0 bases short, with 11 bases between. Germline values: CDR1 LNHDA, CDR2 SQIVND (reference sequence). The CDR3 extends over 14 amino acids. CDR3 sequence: CASSGYYSNQPQHF. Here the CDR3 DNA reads TGTGCCAGTTCAGGGTACTATAGCAATCAGCCCCAGCATTTT.

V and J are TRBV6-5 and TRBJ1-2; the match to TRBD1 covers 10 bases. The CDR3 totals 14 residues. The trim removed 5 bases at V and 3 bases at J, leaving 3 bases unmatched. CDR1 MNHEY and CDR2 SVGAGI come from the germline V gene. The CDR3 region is CASSTTGGYYGYTF. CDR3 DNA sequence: TGTGCCAGCAGTACGACAGGGGGCTACTATGGCTACACCTTC.

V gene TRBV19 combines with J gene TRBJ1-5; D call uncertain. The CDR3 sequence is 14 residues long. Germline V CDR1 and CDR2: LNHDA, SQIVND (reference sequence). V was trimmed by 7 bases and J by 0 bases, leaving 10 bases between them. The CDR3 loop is CASIPRGSNQPQHF. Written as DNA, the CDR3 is TGTGCCAGTATCCCCCGGGGTAGCAATCAGCCCCAGCATTTT.

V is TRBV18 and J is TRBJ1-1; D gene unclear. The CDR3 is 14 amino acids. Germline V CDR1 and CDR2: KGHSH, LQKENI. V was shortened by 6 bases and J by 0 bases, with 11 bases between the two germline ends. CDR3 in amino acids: CASSGGLMNTEAFF. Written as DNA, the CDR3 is TGTGCCAGCTCCGGCGGGCTCATGAACACTGAAGCTTTCTTT.

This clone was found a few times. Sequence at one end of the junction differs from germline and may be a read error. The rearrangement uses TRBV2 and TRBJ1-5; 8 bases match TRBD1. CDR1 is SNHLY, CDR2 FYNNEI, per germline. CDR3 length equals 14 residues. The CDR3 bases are TGTGCCAGCAGTGTCGCAGGGGGCAACCAGCCCCAGCATTTT. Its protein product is CASSVAGGNQPQHF.

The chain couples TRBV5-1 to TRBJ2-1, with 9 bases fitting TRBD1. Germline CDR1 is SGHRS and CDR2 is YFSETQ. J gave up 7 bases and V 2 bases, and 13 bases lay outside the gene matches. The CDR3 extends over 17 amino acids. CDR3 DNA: TGCGCCAGCAGCTTACCACAGGGGGCCCCACTCAAGAATGAGCAGTTCTTC. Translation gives CASSLPQGAPLKNEQFF.

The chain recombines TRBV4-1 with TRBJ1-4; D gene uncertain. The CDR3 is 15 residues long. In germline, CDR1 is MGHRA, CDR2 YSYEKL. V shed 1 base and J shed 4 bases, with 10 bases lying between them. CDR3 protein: CASSQVGQGNEKLFF. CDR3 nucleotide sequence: TGCGCCAGCAGCCAAGTAGGCCAAGGTAATGAAAAACTGTTTTTT.

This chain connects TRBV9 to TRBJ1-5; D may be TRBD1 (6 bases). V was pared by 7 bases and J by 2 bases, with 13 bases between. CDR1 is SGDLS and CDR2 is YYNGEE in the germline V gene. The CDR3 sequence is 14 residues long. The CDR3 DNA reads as TGTGCCAGCTCCCCAGGGGAAGGCAATCAGCCCCAGCATTTT. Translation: CASSPGEGNQPQHF.

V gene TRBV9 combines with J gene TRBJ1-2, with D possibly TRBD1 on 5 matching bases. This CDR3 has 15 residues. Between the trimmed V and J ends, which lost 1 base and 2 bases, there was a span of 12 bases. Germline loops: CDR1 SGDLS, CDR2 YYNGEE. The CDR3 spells CASSVISGPNYGYTF. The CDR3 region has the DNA TGTGCCAGCAGCGTAATCTCGGGGCCAAACTATGGCTACACCTTC.

DNA for the CDR3: TGTGCCAGCCGAGGGCCCGGGATCGAGACCCAGTACTTC. This translates into CASRGPGIETQYF. The J gene is TRBJ2-5, the V gene TRBV3-1 (or the pseudogene TRBV3-2); the D gene is possibly TRBD2 (5 bases). Trimming took 8 bases from V and 5 from J, leaving 15 bases between them. CDR1 is LGHDT and CDR2 is YNNKEL in the germline V gene (reference sequence). This CDR3 has 13 residues.

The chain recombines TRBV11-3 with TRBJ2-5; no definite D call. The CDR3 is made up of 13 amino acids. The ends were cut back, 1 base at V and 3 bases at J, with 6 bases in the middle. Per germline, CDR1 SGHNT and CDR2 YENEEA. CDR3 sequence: CASSLAQEETQYF. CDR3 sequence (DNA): TGTGCCAGCAGCTTAGCCCAAGAAGAGACCCAGTACTTC.

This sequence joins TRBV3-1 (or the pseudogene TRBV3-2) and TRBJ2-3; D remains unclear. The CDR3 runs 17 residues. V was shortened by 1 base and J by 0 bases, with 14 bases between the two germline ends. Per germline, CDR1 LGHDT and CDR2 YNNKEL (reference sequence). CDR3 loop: CASSQVSGSGSTDTQYF. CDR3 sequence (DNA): TGTGCCAGCAGCCAAGTTTCTGGGTCCGGCAGCACAGATACGCAGTATTTT.

The CDR3 spells CASRGGQADPNYGYTF. The CDR3 DNA follows: TGTGCCAGCAGGGGGGGGCAGGCCGACCCCAACTATGGCTACACCTTC. The genes are TRBV21-1 and TRBJ1-2. TRBV21-1 is a pseudogene locus. The CDR3 consists of 16 residues.

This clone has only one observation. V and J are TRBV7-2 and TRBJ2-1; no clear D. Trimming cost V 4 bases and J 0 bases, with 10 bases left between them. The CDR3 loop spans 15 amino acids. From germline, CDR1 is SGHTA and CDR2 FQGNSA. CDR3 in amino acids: CASSSDVSSYNEQFF. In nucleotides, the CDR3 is TGTGCCAGCAGCTCGGACGTAAGCTCCTACAATGAGCAGTTCTTC.

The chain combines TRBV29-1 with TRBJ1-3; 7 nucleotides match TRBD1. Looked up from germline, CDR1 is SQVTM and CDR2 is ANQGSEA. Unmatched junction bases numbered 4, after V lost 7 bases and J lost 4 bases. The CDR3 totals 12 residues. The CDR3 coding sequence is TGCAGCGCCCACAGGGGAGGAAACACCATATATTTT. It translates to CSAHRGGNTIYF.

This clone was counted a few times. As DNA, the CDR3 is TGTGCCAGCAGCTTCCCCAGGGGGTCGGTCACAGATACGCAGTATTTT. Encoded protein: CASSFPRGSVTDTQYF. The chain recombines TRBV13 with TRBJ2-3; 7 positions match TRBD1. Germline V CDR1 and CDR2: PRHDT, FYEKMQ (reference sequence). CDR3 size: 16 residues. V dropped 3 bases and J dropped 2; count of bases not matched to a gene: 8.

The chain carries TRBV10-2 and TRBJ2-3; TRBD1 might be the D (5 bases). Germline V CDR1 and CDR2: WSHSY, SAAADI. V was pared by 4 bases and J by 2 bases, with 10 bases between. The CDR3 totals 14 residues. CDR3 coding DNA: TGCGCCAGCAGTGGCAGGGTGATCACAGATACGCAGTATTTT. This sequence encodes CASSGRVITDTQYF.

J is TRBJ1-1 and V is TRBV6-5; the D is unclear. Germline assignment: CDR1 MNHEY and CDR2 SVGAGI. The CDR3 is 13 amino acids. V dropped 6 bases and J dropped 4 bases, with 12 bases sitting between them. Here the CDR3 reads CASSVVPRTEAFF. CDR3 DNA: TGTGCCAGCAGCGTAGTTCCCCGCACTGAAGCTTTCTTT.

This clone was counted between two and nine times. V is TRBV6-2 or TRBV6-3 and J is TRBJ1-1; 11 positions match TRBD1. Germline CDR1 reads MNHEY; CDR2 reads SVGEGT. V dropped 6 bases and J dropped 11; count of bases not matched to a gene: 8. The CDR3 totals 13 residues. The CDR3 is CASSPGTGGFAFF. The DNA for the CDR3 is TGTGCCAGCAGCCCTGGGACAGGGGGATTTGCTTTCTTT.